This TCR beta chain was recorded in a study of blood T cell repertoires in COVID-19. Overall study: Specimens from acute and convalescent COVID-19 originated in the United States, Italy and Spain. Nucleic acid was either cDNA or gDNA, and it came from T cells, B-cell-depleted T cells, or PBMCs.

Recruited during active infection, patients (from Seattle) were subsequently followed longitudinally. This clone was counted once. This table comes from immunoSEQ multiplex PCR, and its TCRdb copy is limited to in-frame clones, with some not included. The table has some 190,000 clones, 82% seen once. The V and J ends lost 0 bases and 6 bases respectively, with 14 bases between them. Germline CDR1 reads ENHRY; CDR2 reads SYGVKD. The CDR3 has 15 amino acids. The chain joins TRBV10-3 to TRBJ1-2, with TRBD1 as a possible D gene (5 bases). The receptor's source is a woman in her sixties or seventies with COVID-19, enrolled during active disease. The sequenced material came from peripheral blood. CDR3 loop: CAISESPGDEHGYTF. The CDR3 nucleotides read TGTGCCATCAGTGAGTCCCCGGGGGACGAACATGGCTACACCTTC.